The 17 T cell receptor beta chains below come from one sample, sequenced in a study of blood T cell repertoires in COVID-19. Sequenced by immunoSEQ multiplex PCR; TCRdb stores in-frame clones only, minus some. The sample contains roughly 210,000 clones, less than 90% of which appear only once. The specimen was peripheral blood. All receptors come from a man between 70 and 80 years old with acute or convalescent COVID-19.

V is TRBV6-5 and J is TRBJ1-1, with TRBD1 identical over 8 bases. From germline, CDR1 is MNHEY and CDR2 SVGAGI. Trimming at V came to 6 bases and at J to 8 bases, leaving 8 bases not matched to a gene. The CDR3 spans 13 residues. For the CDR3, the DNA is TGTGCCAGCAGCGCCTCAGGGGGCAAGGAAGCTTTCTTT. It codes for CASSASGGKEAFF.

The chain joins TRBV7-2 to TRBJ2-7; 10 positions agree with TRBD2. The junction had 9 bases not matched to a gene; V was cut back by 1 base and J by 6 bases. The germline CDR1 and CDR2 sequences are SGHTA and FQGNSA. The CDR3 length is 16 residues. As DNA, the CDR3 is TGTGCCAGCAGCTTAGGAAACAGCGGGAGGGCCGCCGAGCAGTACTTC. This encodes CASSLGNSGRAAEQYF.

V gene TRBV7-2 combines with J gene TRBJ2-3; maybe TRBD2 (5 bases). In germline, CDR1 is SGHTA, CDR2 FQGNSA. With 5 bases removed from V and 3 bases from J, the gap between germline ends came to 18 bases. The CDR3 loop spans 16 amino acids. CDR3 nucleotide sequence: TGTGCCAGCAGCCCTAGGAGGCGTGGCGGTACAGATACGCAGTATTTT. This codes for CASSPRRRGGTDTQYF.

The chain has TRBV7-9 and TRBJ2-7, with D possibly matching TRBD1 (6 bases). Germline V gene lookup returns CDR1 SEHNR and CDR2 FQNEAQ (reference sequence). CDR3 length: 15 amino acids. Trimming took 1 base from V and 2 from J, leaving 12 bases between them. The CDR3 DNA follows: TGTGCCAGCAGCTTAGGAGGGACAATGGCCTACGAGCAGTACTTC. Translated: CASSLGGTMAYEQYF.

J is TRBJ1-1 and V is TRBV5-1, with D hard to call. The CDR3 contains 15 residues. Trimming removed 0 bases from V and 4 bases from J, with 13 bases in between. Germline V gene lookup returns CDR1 SGHRS and CDR2 YFSETQ. CDR3 sequence: CASSLGGDGVTEAFF. For the CDR3, the DNA is TGCGCCAGCAGCTTGGGGGGAGATGGGGTCACTGAAGCTTTCTTT.

The rearrangement uses TRBV19 and TRBJ2-7; TRBD1 might be the D (6 bases). The CDR3 contains 13 residues. V shed 0 bases and J shed 12 bases, with 15 bases lying between them. CDR1 and CDR2 from the germline V gene are LNHDA and SQIVND (reference sequence). CDR3 protein: CASSIDRRQERYF. CDR3 nucleotide sequence: TGTGCCAGTAGTATAGATCGCAGACAGGAACGGTACTTC. The variable domain in full, with the rest retrieved from reference TRBV19 and TRBJ2-7, is DGGITQSPKYLFRKEGQNVTLSCEQNLNHDAMYWYRQDPGQGLRLIYYSQIVNDFQKGDIAEGYSVSREKKESFPLTVTSAQKNPTAFYLCASSIDRRQERYFGPGTRLTVT.

The V gene is TRBV19, the J gene TRBJ1-5, with a tentative D call TRBD1 (5 bases). Trimming pared 6 bases from V and 9 bases from J, leaving 18 bases between. CDR3 size: 14 residues. Germline lookup yields CDR1 LNHDA and CDR2 SQIVND (reference sequence). CDR3 amino acids: CASSPGDRWAPQHF. In DNA, the CDR3 is TGTGCCAGTAGCCCGGGGGACCGGTGGGCGCCCCAGCATTTT. Together with reference TRBV19 and TRBJ1-5, the CDR3 gives the full variable domain: DGGITQSPKYLFRKEGQNVTLSCEQNLNHDAMYWYRQDPGQGLRLIYYSQIVNDFQKGDIAEGYSVSREKKESFPLTVTSAQKNPTAFYLCASSPGDRWAPQHFGDGTRLSIL.

The gene calls are TRBV3-1 (or the pseudogene TRBV3-2) and TRBJ2-3; D not certain. V gave up 4 bases and J gave up 1 base, with 12 bases separating them. CDR3 size: 15 residues. CDR1 is LGHDT, CDR2 YNNKEL, per germline (reference sequence). CDR3 DNA: TGTGCCAGCAGCCGCGCCCCTGAGGGCACAGATACGCAGTATTTT. This translates into CASSRAPEGTDTQYF.

The chain uses TRBV18 and TRBJ2-2; the D gene is possibly TRBD1 (5 bases). Trimming removed 2 bases at V and 6 bases at J, with 13 bases between. In germline, CDR1 is KGHSH, CDR2 LQKENI. This CDR3 is 15 amino acids long. The DNA of the CDR3 is TGTGCCAGCTCACCAGGGATGCAGGGTCCCGGGGAGCTGTTTTTT. Translated: CASSPGMQGPGELFF.

A few counts support this clone. The chain combines TRBV6-1 with TRBJ2-1; 8 positions agree with TRBD2. Germline lookup yields CDR1 MNHNS and CDR2 SASEGT. With V trimmed by 4 bases and J by 3 bases, 11 bases remained unmatched. The CDR3 sequence is 17 residues long. The CDR3 coding sequence is TGTGCCAGCAGTGGAGGAAGCGGGAGTTTCTTCTACAATGAGCAGTTCTTC. This codes for CASSGGSGSFFYNEQFF.

The chain has TRBV21-1 and TRBJ1-2. TRBV21-1 is reported as a pseudogene. There are 15 residues in the CDR3. The CDR3 loop is CASSRPQRRHYGYTF. The CDR3 bases are TGTGCCAGCAGCAGACCTCAACGGAGGCACTATGGCTACACCTTC.

V usage is TRBV11-2 and J usage is TRBJ1-5; TRBD1 aligns across 8 bases. After removal of 5 bases from V and 5 bases from J, the junction contained 5 bases not matched to a gene. This CDR3 has 14 amino acids. CDR1 is SGHAT, CDR2 FQNNGV, per germline. CDR3 DNA: TGTGCCAGCAGCCCGGACAGGGCCGATCAGCCCCAGCATTTT. Amino acids: CASSPDRADQPQHF.

There are a few counts of this clone. The chain uses TRBV7-9 and TRBJ2-5; 8 nucleotides line up with TRBD2. Trimming took 4 bases from V and 5 from J; bases not matched to a gene: 12. CDR1 is SEHNR and CDR2 is FQNEAQ in the germline V gene (reference sequence). This CDR3 is built from 16 residues. CDR3 in amino acids: CASSSAGTSGLETQYF. As DNA, the CDR3 is TGTGCCAGCAGCTCCGCCGGGACTAGTGGACTGGAGACCCAGTACTTC.

This chain connects TRBV21-1 to TRBJ1-2; the tabulated D call, TRBD1, remains unverified against the DNA. TRBV21-1 is reported as a pseudogene. The CDR3 is made up of 15 amino acids. The CDR3 sequence is CASSKGTGVNYGYTF. CDR3 coding DNA: TGTGCCAGCAGCAAAGGGACAGGGGTAAACTATGGCTACACCTTC.

The rearrangement uses TRBV2 and TRBJ2-3; the match to TRBD2 covers 15 bases. Germline V gene sequence: CDR1 SNHLY, CDR2 FYNNEI. V lost 11 bases, J lost 4 bases, and 4 bases stayed unmatched. The CDR3 is 14 residues long. CDR3 sequence (DNA): TGTGCCGGGACTAGCGGGAGGCGCCCAGATACGCAGTATTTT. It codes for CAGTSGRRPDTQYF.

The rearrangement joins TRBV5-1 to TRBJ2-5, with D possibly being TRBD1 (5 bases). The CDR3 length is 15 residues. CDR1 SGHRS and CDR2 YFSETQ come from the germline V gene. Trimming removed 4 bases at V and 7 bases at J, with 20 bases between. CDR3 in amino acids: CASSRSVGAQGTQYF. The CDR3, as DNA: TGCGCCAGCAGCAGATCTGTTGGGGCCCAGGGGACCCAGTACTTC.

The V and J genes are TRBV15 and TRBJ2-3; D unclear. The V gene's germline CDR1 is LNHNV and CDR2 YYDKDF (reference sequence). V dropped 1 base and J dropped 2 bases, with 16 bases sitting between them. CDR3 size: 17 residues. DNA of the CDR3: TGTGCCACCAGCAGAGTGGCGGCCGCTCTATCCACAGATACGCAGTATTTT. It is translated as CATSRVAAALSTDTQYF.